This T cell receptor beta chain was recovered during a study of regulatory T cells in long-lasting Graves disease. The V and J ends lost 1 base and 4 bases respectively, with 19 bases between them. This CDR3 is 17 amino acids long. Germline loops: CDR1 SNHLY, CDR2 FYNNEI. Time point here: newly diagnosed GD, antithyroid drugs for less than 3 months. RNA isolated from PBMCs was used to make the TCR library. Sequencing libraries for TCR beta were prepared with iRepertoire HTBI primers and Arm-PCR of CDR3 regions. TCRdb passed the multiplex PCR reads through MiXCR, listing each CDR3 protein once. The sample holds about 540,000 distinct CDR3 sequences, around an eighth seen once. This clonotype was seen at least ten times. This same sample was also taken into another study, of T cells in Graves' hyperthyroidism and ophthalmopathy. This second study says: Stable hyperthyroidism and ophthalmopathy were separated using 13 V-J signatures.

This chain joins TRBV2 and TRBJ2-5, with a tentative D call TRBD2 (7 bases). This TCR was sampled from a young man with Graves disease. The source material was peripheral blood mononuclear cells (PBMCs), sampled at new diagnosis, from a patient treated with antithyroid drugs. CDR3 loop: CASSEVTGASGGETQYF. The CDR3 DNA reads TGTGCCAGCAGTGAAGTAACGGGGGCTAGCGGTGGAGAGACCCAGTACTTC. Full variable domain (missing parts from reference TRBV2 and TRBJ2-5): EPEVTQTPSHQVTQMGQEVILRCVPISNHLYFYWYRQILGQKVEFLVSFYNNEISEKSEIFDDQFSVERPDGSNFTLKIRSTKLEDSAMYFCASSEVTGASGGETQYFGPGTRLLVL.